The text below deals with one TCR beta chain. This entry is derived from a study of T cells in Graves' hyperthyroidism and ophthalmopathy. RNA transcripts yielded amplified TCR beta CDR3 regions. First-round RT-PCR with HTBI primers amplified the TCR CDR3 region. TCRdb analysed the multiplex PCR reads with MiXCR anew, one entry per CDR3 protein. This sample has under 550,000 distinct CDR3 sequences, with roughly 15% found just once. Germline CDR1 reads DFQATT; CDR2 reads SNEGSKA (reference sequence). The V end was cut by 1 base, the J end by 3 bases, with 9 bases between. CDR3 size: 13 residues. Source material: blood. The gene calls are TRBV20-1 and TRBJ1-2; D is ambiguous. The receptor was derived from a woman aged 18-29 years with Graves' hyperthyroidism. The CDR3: CSARGSEDYGYTF. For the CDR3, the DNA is TGCAGTGCTAGAGGGAGCGAAGACTATGGCTACACCTTC.